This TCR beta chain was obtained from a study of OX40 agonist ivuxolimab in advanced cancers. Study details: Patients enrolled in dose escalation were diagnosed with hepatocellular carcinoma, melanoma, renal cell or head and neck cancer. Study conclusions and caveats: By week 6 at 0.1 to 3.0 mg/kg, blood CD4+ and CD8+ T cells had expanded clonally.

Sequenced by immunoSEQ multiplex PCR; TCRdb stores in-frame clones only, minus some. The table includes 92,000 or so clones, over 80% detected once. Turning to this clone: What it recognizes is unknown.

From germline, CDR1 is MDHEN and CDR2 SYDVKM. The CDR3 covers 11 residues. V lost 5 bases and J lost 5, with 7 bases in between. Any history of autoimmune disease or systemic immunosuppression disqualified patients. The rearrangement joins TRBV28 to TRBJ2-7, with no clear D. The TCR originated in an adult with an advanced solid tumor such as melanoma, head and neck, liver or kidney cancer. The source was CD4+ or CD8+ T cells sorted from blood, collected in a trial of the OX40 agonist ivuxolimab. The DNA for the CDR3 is TGTGCCAGCAGTGATTGGGACGAGCAGTACTTC. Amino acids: CASSDWDEQYF.